This TCR beta chain was captured in a study of blood T cell repertoires in COVID-19. Study-wide background: The United States, Italy and Spain provided the acute and convalescent COVID-19 samples. In each case, the material was cDNA or gDNA derived from T cells, B-cell-depleted T cells, or PBMCs.

Study processing details: From reference gene primer amplification, estimates of nucleated cell counts were derived. Clones were read by immunoSEQ multiplex PCR, and TCRdb kept only the in-frame ones, dropping some. V and J calls and clone size are copied from that table; D and trimming were computed from the DNA. This table has roughly 35,000 clones, approximately 80% appearing once. V was clipped by 2 bases and J by 2 bases, with 13 bases between them. CDR3 length equals 15 residues. CDR1 is SGHAT, CDR2 FQNNGV, per germline. Sequencing was performed on peripheral blood. This receptor was obtained from a man between 65 and 85 years old with acute or convalescent COVID-19. This rearrangement joins TRBV11-2 to TRBJ2-7; D may be TRBD1 (5 bases). The CDR3 loop reads CASSLTGERAYEQYF. CDR3 nucleotides: TGTGCCAGCAGCTTAACAGGTGAAAGGGCCTACGAGCAGTACTTC.